These 10 T cell receptor beta chains share one sample of origin, sequenced in a study of blood T cells in healthy people across ages. A second PCR, run for about 7 to 12 cycles, used a sample-barcoded 5' primer plus a J-beta primer mix. One entry per CDR3 protein results from TCRdb running MiXCR on the 5' RACE reads. The table lists more than 800,000 distinct CDR3 sequences, roughly 26% of them singletons. What was sequenced was blood. The source is an elderly woman in good health.

With respect to this clonotype: At one boundary the junction diverges from the germline segment, which might be a read error. The rearrangement joins TRBV7-9 to TRBJ2-5; 7 nucleotides match TRBD1. The CDR3 has 16 residues. Germline assignment: CDR1 SEHNR and CDR2 FQNEAQ (reference sequence). The DNA of the CDR3 is TGTGCCAACAGCCAAACCCGACAGGGACCTCGAGAGACCCAGTACTTC. Encoded protein: CANSQTRQGPRETQYF.

On this clonotype: A much larger clone differs from this one at a single base, so this may be a read error. The chain employs TRBV7-2 and TRBJ2-4; 8 bases line up with TRBD1. CDR1 and CDR2 (germline): SGHTA, FQGNSA. CDR3 length: 15 amino acids. The CDR3 loop reads CAGSSRTGLQNIQYF. CDR3 DNA: TGTGCCGGCAGCTCAAGGACAGGGCTCCAAAACATTCAGTACTTC.

In the case of this clonotype: A read error may explain this, as a much larger clone is one base away. This chain connects TRBV5-1 to TRBJ2-3, with unresolved D. The germline CDR1 and CDR2 sequences are SGHRS and YFSETQ. CDR3 size: 16 residues. As DNA, the CDR3 is TGCACCAGCAGCTTGGAAGGCAGAACTAGCACAGATACGCAGTATTTT. The encoded protein is CTSSLEGRTSTDTQYF.

This clonotype was seen more than once but under ten times. This could be a read error, since a much larger clone is one nucleotide away. This is likely a read error, given that the CDR3 carries no conserved phenylalanine or tryptophan at its end. The V gene is TRBV10-3, the J gene TRBJ1-1, with 8 bases matching TRBD1. Germline lookup yields CDR1 ENHRY and CDR2 SYGVKD. The CDR3 is 14 amino acids. The V segment lost 3 bases and the J segment 11 bases; nucleotides outside the gene matches: 11. The CDR3: CAISDGSGQGGAFV. CDR3 bases: TGTGCCATCAGTGACGGGTCCGGACAGGGCGGCGCTTTCGTT.

The genes are TRBV11-2 and TRBJ1-2; TRBD1 agrees at 12 bases. Germline values: CDR1 SGHAT, CDR2 FQNNGV. This CDR3 comprises 17 residues. The J segment lost 2 bases and the V segment lost 4 bases, leaving 8 bases of the junction unmatched. DNA for the CDR3: TGTGCCAGCAGCTGGGCGGGACAGGGGGCTTTGAACTATGGCTACACCTTC. Translating gives CASSWAGQGALNYGYTF. Based on the CDR3 plus reference TRBV11-2 and TRBJ1-2, the full variable domain is EAGVAQSPRYKIIEKRQSVAFWCNPISGHATLYWYQQILGQGPKLLIQFQNNGVVDDSQLPKDRFSAERLKGVDSTLKIQPAKLEDSAVYLCASSWAGQGALNYGYTFGSGTRLTVV.

In its sample, this clonotype was seen a few times. The genes are TRBV4-3 and TRBJ1-4; D not certain. CDR3 length: 13 residues. The germline CDR1 and CDR2 sequences are LGHNA and YSLEER. Trimming cost V 0 bases and J 13 bases, with 12 bases left between them. The CDR3 nucleotides are TGCGCCAGCAGCCAAGATATACGCGCAGCACTGTTTTTT. Protein: CASSQDIRAALFF.

The chain combines TRBV4-2 with TRBJ1-2; no clear D. Germline V gene sequence: CDR1 LGHNA, CDR2 YNFKEQ. CDR3 length: 15 residues. Trimming cost V 7 bases and J 0 bases, with 15 bases left between them. CDR3 protein: CASTPNVRSNYGYTF. The DNA of the CDR3 is TGTGCCAGCACCCCCAACGTCCGATCTAACTATGGCTACACCTTC.

The V call is TRBV7-2, the J call TRBJ1-6; TRBD1 matches 7 bases. Trimming cost V 9 bases and J 5 bases; bases outside gene matches: 4. Germline CDR1 is SGHTA and CDR2 is FQGNSA. The CDR3 sequence is 13 residues long. CDR3 in DNA: TGTGCCAGTAAGGACAGGAATAATTCACCCCTCCACTTT. This translates into CASKDRNNSPLHF.

CDR3 amino acids: CSGREGFYSNQPQHF. In nucleotides, the CDR3 is TGCAGCGGCAGGGAGGGATTCTATAGCAATCAGCCCCAGCATTTT. The chain carries TRBV20-1 and TRBJ1-5; D perhaps matches TRBD1 (5 bases). The CDR3 sequence is 15 residues long. Germline-derived CDR1 and CDR2 are DFQATT and SNEGSKA (reference sequence).

As concerns this clonotype: This clone may be a read error of a much larger clone one base away. The chain links TRBV4-2 to TRBJ2-7; D remains unclear. The CDR3 runs 12 residues. Germline CDR1 reads LGHNA; CDR2 reads YNFKEQ. V gave up 3 bases and J gave up 7 bases, with 10 bases separating them. CDR3 amino acids: CASSQLKDEQYF. CDR3 bases: TGTGCCAGCAGCCAGTTGAAGGATGAGCAGTACTTC.